The 28 T cell receptor beta chains listed next were all sequenced from one sample in a study of blood T cell repertoires in COVID-19. Clones were read by immunoSEQ multiplex PCR, and TCRdb kept only the in-frame ones, dropping some. The sample includes roughly 240,000 clones, 86% of them seen just once. What was sequenced was PBMCs or T cells enriched from blood (not recorded which). These receptor sequences come from a woman aged 45-65 years who had recovered from COVID-19.

The rearrangement uses TRBV7-9 and TRBJ1-1, with TRBD1 identical over 8 bases. Germline lookup yields CDR1 SEHNR and CDR2 FQNEAQ (reference sequence). The junction had 3 bases not matched to a gene; V was cut back by 1 base and J by 5 bases. The CDR3 is made up of 14 amino acids. CDR3 DNA sequence: TGTGCCAGCAGCTTAGTCGACAGGGGAACTGAAGCTTTCTTT. It is translated as CASSLVDRGTEAFF.

The chain joins TRBV7-9 to TRBJ2-7, with TRBD2 matching over 11 bases. V shed 4 bases and J 5 bases; nucleotides not matched to a gene: 10. The CDR3 is 16 amino acids. CDR1 is SEHNR, CDR2 FQNEAQ, per germline (reference sequence). CDR3 bases: TGTGCCAGCAGCTATGGGACTAGCGGCCGTTTAGACGAGCAGTACTTC. Amino acids: CASSYGTSGRLDEQYF.

This chain connects TRBV2 to TRBJ2-1; TRBD1 agrees at 8 bases. The CDR3 is 15 residues long. Germline-derived CDR1 and CDR2 are SNHLY and FYNNEI. J lost 6 bases, V lost 3 bases, and 7 bases had no gene match. This CDR3 reads CASSDIRGPGNEQFF. The CDR3 DNA is TGTGCCAGCAGTGATATCAGGGGGCCAGGCAATGAGCAGTTCTTC.

This chain joins TRBV5-4 and TRBJ2-7; D perhaps matches TRBD2 (5 bases). Looked up from germline, CDR1 is SGHNT and CDR2 is YYREEE (reference sequence). V dropped 2 bases and J dropped 5 bases, with 8 bases sitting between them. The CDR3 runs to 12 residues. CDR3 sequence reads: CASSLPGNEQYF. CDR3 DNA sequence: TGTGCCAGCAGCTTACCCGGGAACGAGCAGTACTTC. Complete variable domain (other parts from reference TRBV5-4 and TRBJ2-7): ETGVTQSPTHLIKTRGQQVTLRCSSQSGHNTVSWYQQALGQGPQFIFQYYREEENGRGNFPPRFSGLQFPNYSSELNVNALELDDSALYLCASSLPGNEQYFGPGTRLTVT.

The rearrangement links TRBV28 to TRBJ2-3, with 9 bases that match TRBD2. Germline CDR1 reads MDHEN; CDR2 reads SYDVKM. The junction had 12 bases not matched to a gene; V was cut back by 7 bases and J by 4 bases. The CDR3 runs to 16 residues. CDR3 loop: CASKRRVAGDADTQYF. The CDR3, as DNA: TGTGCCAGCAAGCGTAGGGTAGCGGGAGACGCAGATACGCAGTATTTT.

The chain couples TRBV30 to TRBJ2-3, with 11 bases lining up with TRBD2. The CDR3 totals 16 residues. From germline, CDR1 is GTSNPN and CDR2 SVGIG (reference sequence). The V gene end was trimmed by 3 bases and the J gene end by 4 bases; junction bases not matched to a gene: 9. The CDR3 loop reads CAWSLPTSGTADTQYF. CDR3 nucleotides: TGTGCCTGGAGCCTGCCGACTAGCGGGACCGCAGATACGCAGTATTTT. The variable domain in full, with the rest retrieved from reference TRBV30 and TRBJ2-3, is SQTIHQWPATLVQPVGSPLSLECTVEGTSNPNLYWYRQAAGRGLQLLFYSVGIGQISSEVPQNLSASRPQDRQFILSSKKLLLSDSGFYLCAWSLPTSGTADTQYFGPGTRLTVL.

The chain combines TRBV9 with TRBJ1-1; TRBD1 is a possible D gene (6 bases). This CDR3 is 14 amino acids long. The V end lost 4 bases, the J end lost 1 base, and 11 bases lay between the germline ends. CDR1 SGDLS and CDR2 YYNGEE come from the germline V gene. The CDR3 nucleotides are TGTGCCAGCAGCTACTTGGGACAGAACACTGAAGCTTTCTTT. The encoded protein is CASSYLGQNTEAFF.

The genes are TRBV5-1 and TRBJ2-5; the match to TRBD2 covers 14 bases. With 0 bases clipped from V and 5 bases from J, the junction kept 3 bases outside the gene matches. The CDR3 is made up of 16 amino acids. Germline loops: CDR1 SGHRS, CDR2 YFSETQ. The DNA of the CDR3 is TGCGCCAGCAGCTTGGTGACTAGCGGGGGGGCGGAGACCCAGTACTTC. Its protein is CASSLVTSGGAETQYF.

This chain connects TRBV3-1 (or the pseudogene TRBV3-2) to TRBJ2-5; D is possibly TRBD1 (6 bases). Germline loops: CDR1 LGHDT, CDR2 YNNKEL (reference sequence). This CDR3 is 16 amino acids long. With 4 bases removed from V and 5 bases from J, the gap between germline ends came to 20 bases. In DNA, the CDR3 is TGTGCCAGCAGCCCGCAAAGGGGAACAGGGCCGGAGACCCAGTACTTC. Its translation: CASSPQRGTGPETQYF.

The rearrangement joins TRBV6-2 or TRBV6-3 to TRBJ1-1, with D perhaps TRBD1 (6 bases). V dropped 4 bases and J dropped 7 bases, with 19 bases sitting between them. Looked up from germline, CDR1 is MNHEY and CDR2 is SVGEGT. The CDR3 is 15 amino acids. The DNA of the CDR3 is TGTGCCAGCAGTTTAATGGACAGCTCCCTGTATGAAGCTTTCTTT. It yields the protein CASSLMDSSLYEAFF.

This clone was detected only once. This chain connects TRBV6-2 or TRBV6-3 to TRBJ2-1; perhaps TRBD2 as D (5 bases). The germline V and J ends were trimmed by 5 bases and 15 bases, with 14 bases remaining between them. CDR3 size: 11 residues. Germline loops: CDR1 MNHEY, CDR2 SVGEGT. In nucleotides, the CDR3 is TGTGCCAGCAGTGACCAACTAGTATGGTTCTTC. It codes for CASSDQLVWFF.

The chain carries TRBV11-3 and TRBJ2-7; 12 positions match TRBD1. The length of the CDR3 is 14 residues. The V gene's germline CDR1 is SGHNT and CDR2 YENEEA. The V gene end was trimmed by 5 bases and the J gene end by 2 bases; junction bases not matched to a gene: 1. In DNA form, the CDR3 reads TGTGCCAGCAGCGGGACAGGGGGCCCCTACGAGCAGTACTTC. Amino acids: CASSGTGGPYEQYF.

This chain links TRBV12-3 or TRBV12-4 with TRBJ2-3; D unclear. V gave up 7 bases and J gave up 2 bases, with 4 bases separating them. This CDR3 spans 11 amino acids. CDR3 sequence (DNA): TGTGCCAGCACCCTCACAGATACGCAGTATTTT. Its protein is CASTLTDTQYF.

The CDR3 region is CASSLIGLAATDTQYF. In nucleotides, the CDR3 is TGTGCCAGCAGCCTCATAGGACTAGCGGCCACAGATACGCAGTATTTT. The chain uses TRBV3-1 (or the pseudogene TRBV3-2) and TRBJ2-3; 10 bases fit TRBD2. J lost 2 bases, V lost 4 bases, and 6 bases had no gene match. The CDR3 loop spans 16 amino acids. Germline loops: CDR1 LGHDT, CDR2 YNNKEL (reference sequence).

This clone was observed a single time. Other nucleotide sequences in the sample specify the same CDR3. The V call is TRBV7-9, the J call TRBJ1-2; a possible D gene is TRBD1 (6 bases). The germline gives CDR1 SEHNR, CDR2 FQNEAQ (reference sequence). This CDR3 region has 13 residues. Trimming left V 4 bases short and J 2 bases short, with 8 bases between. In nucleotides, the CDR3 is TGTGCCAGCAGCTCGCAGGGGAACTATGGCTACACCTTC. This codes for CASSSQGNYGYTF. Looking up the rest from reference TRBV7-9 and TRBJ1-2 gives the full variable domain: DTGVSQNPRHKITKRGQNVTFRCDPISEHNRLYWYRQTLGQGPEFLTYFQNEAQLEKSRLLSDRFSAERPKGSFSTLEIQRTEQGDSAMYLCASSSQGNYGYTFGSGTRLTVV.

This clone was counted once. The genes are TRBV18 and TRBJ1-1; no reliable D call. The V end was cut by 1 base, the J end by 3 bases, with 9 bases between. This CDR3 is built from 14 residues. Germline-derived CDR1 and CDR2 are KGHSH and LQKENI. The CDR3 sequence: CASSPQRLDTEAFF. The CDR3 DNA is TGTGCCAGCTCACCACAACGGTTGGACACTGAAGCTTTCTTT.

The rearrangement uses TRBV30 and TRBJ2-7; TRBD1 matches 8 bases. Germline assignment: CDR1 GTSNPN and CDR2 SVGIG (reference sequence). The V segment lost 1 base and the J segment 3 bases; nucleotides outside the gene matches: 5. This CDR3 has 14 amino acids. CDR3 region: CAWSGMGQVYEQYF. DNA for the CDR3: TGTGCCTGGAGTGGTATGGGACAGGTCTACGAGCAGTACTTC.

This clone has a handful of counts. The chain joins TRBV15 to TRBJ2-1; weak D call: TRBD2 (5 bases). The V gene lost 2 bases and the J gene lost 0 bases, with 8 bases spanning the gap. The germline CDR1 and CDR2 sequences are LNHNV and YYDKDF (reference sequence). CDR3 length equals 15 residues. CDR3 bases: TGTGCCACCAGCAGAAGCGGAGGCTCCTACAATGAGCAGTTCTTC. Amino acid sequence: CATSRSGGSYNEQFF.

This chain's CDR3 is CASSPYLSTEAFF. The CDR3 DNA reads as TGTGCCAGCAGCCCGTACCTGAGTACTGAAGCTTTCTTT. The chain employs TRBV5-5 and TRBJ1-1; D is unclear. V lost 4 bases to trimming and J lost 5 bases, with 12 bases between them. Germline loops: CDR1 SGHKS, CDR2 YYEKEE (reference sequence). CDR3 length equals 13 residues.

V is TRBV9 and J is TRBJ2-3; 7 positions agree with TRBD2. The germline V gene encodes CDR1 SGDLS and CDR2 YYNGEE. The CDR3 extends over 16 amino acids. V was clipped by 3 bases and J by 1 base; unmatched bases: 8. The CDR3: CASSGGGSRGTDTQYF. DNA for the CDR3: TGTGCCAGCAGCGGGGGCGGGAGCCGCGGCACAGATACGCAGTATTTT.

The gene calls are TRBV5-1 and TRBJ2-5; maybe TRBD1 (6 bases). CDR3 length: 14 residues. CDR1 is SGHRS, CDR2 YFSETQ, per germline. V was shortened by 4 bases and J by 4 bases, with 14 bases between the two germline ends. The CDR3 DNA reads TGCGCCAGCAGCCAGCAACAGGGTCTAGAGACCCAGTACTTC. Its protein is CASSQQQGLETQYF. The whole variable domain, remainder taken from reference TRBV5-1 and TRBJ2-5, is KAGVTQTPRYLIKTRGQQVTLSCSPISGHRSVSWYQQTPGQGLQFLFEYFSETQRNKGNFPGRFSGRQFSNSRSEMNVSTLELGDSALYLCASSQQQGLETQYFGPGTRLLVL.

This clone showed up just once. V is TRBV11-3 and J is TRBJ1-1; 8 bases map to TRBD1. This CDR3 spans 14 amino acids. V gave up 4 bases and J gave up 1 base; unmatched junction bases: 2. Per germline, CDR1 SGHNT and CDR2 YENEEA. As DNA, the CDR3 is TGTGCCAGCAGCTCAGGACAGGGGAACACTGAAGCTTTCTTT. This sequence encodes CASSSGQGNTEAFF.

The chain employs TRBV6-5 and TRBJ2-1; D gene unclear. Germline loops: CDR1 MNHEY, CDR2 SVGAGI. The CDR3 is 15 residues long. V dropped 0 bases and J dropped 2 bases, with 8 bases sitting between them. The CDR3 is CASSYSRYPYNEQFF. In DNA, the CDR3 is TGTGCCAGCAGTTACTCCAGGTATCCCTACAATGAGCAGTTCTTC.

The genes are TRBV21-1 and TRBJ2-1; the table assigns TRBD2, which was not confirmed against the DNA. TRBV21-1 is flagged as a pseudogene. The length of the CDR3 is 17 residues. CDR3 in amino acids: CASSRVPTSGSYNEQFF. The CDR3 DNA reads TGTGCCAGCAGCCGCGTTCCGACTAGCGGCTCCTACAATGAGCAGTTCTTC.

The genes are TRBV3-1 (or the pseudogene TRBV3-2) and TRBJ1-2; D is unresolved. The germline V gene encodes CDR1 LGHDT and CDR2 YNNKEL (reference sequence). Trimming took 3 bases from V and 1 from J, leaving 6 bases between them. This CDR3 has 13 amino acids. CDR3 nucleotide sequence: TGTGCCAGCAGCCAGGGCAATAACTATGGCTACACCTTC. It specifies CASSQGNNYGYTF.

The chain joins TRBV5-1 to TRBJ2-2; tentative D call: TRBD1 (6 bases). Germline loops: CDR1 SGHRS, CDR2 YFSETQ. The CDR3 spans 15 residues. Trimming cost V 2 bases and J 1 base, with 9 bases left between them. The CDR3 region is CASSLNRENTGELFF. The CDR3, as DNA: TGCGCCAGCAGCTTAAACAGGGAGAACACCGGGGAGCTGTTTTTT.

The genes are TRBV19 and TRBJ2-2; D unclear. Looked up from germline, CDR1 is LNHDA and CDR2 is SQIVND (reference sequence). There are 16 residues in the CDR3. V was clipped by 5 bases and J by 4 bases, with 17 bases between them. The CDR3 sequence is CASSPNPMISTGELFF. The CDR3 coding sequence is TGTGCCAGTAGTCCCAATCCGATGATCAGCACCGGGGAGCTGTTTTTT.

V gene TRBV24-1 combines with J gene TRBJ1-1; maybe TRBD1 (5 bases). Trimming took 4 bases from V and 11 from J, leaving 13 bases between them. In germline, CDR1 is KGHDR, CDR2 SFDVKD. The CDR3 covers 12 residues. CDR3 loop: CATSEGGEKAFF. CDR3 DNA: TGTGCCACCAGTGAGGGGGGGGAGAAGGCTTTCTTT.